Sequencing of this TCR beta chain was carried out in a study of naive and memory T cell subsets. Study-wide results and caveats: Expression changes during T cell differentiation may affect RNA-based TCR counts. Especially in CD8 cells, naive repertoires contained a few larger clonotypes, possibly CD45RA-re-expressing memory cells. From naive to CM, EM and EMRA, diversity decreased and Gini increased. Each distinct alpha or beta sequence counts as one clonotype.

On this clonotype itself: Its target is not known.

An equimolar mix of two oligonucleotides served as the beta constant-region primer for TRBC1 and TRBC2. Nested alpha and beta constant-region primers with the SP2 primer drove four PCR rounds on ligated cDNA. TCRdb fed the UMI-ligation and nested PCR reads into MiXCR, producing one record per CDR3 protein. In the table there are 150,000 or so distinct CDR3 sequences, under 25% of which are singletons. The germline CDR1 and CDR2 sequences are LGHNA and YNFKEQ. V was shortened by 8 bases and J by 6 bases, with 17 bases between the two germline ends. There are 13 residues in the CDR3. The J gene is TRBJ2-7, the V gene TRBV4-2; either TRBD1 or TRBD2 may fit D (5 bases each). The specimen was naive CD4+ T cells from blood. The receptor was derived from a human donor in good health. CDR3 sequence: CASRDVWSGEQYF. CDR3 bases: TGTGCCAGCCGGGACGTATGGTCGGGCGAGCAGTACTTC.